Listed below are T cell receptor beta chains from one sample, sequenced in a study of T-cell reconstitution after alpha-beta-depleted transplantation in children. TCRdb re-analysed the PCR reads in MiXCR, keeping a single row per CDR3 protein. Among 180,000 or so distinct CDR3 sequences listed, around 5.9% were seen once. The sequencing used PBMCs, collected before TCRalphabeta/CD19-depleted stem cell transplant. The receptors originated from a girl under two years old with combined immunodeficiency, due to receive a stem cell transplant. Both conserved end residues are part of each CDR3. A D gene is named only where the DNA matches it firmly. Clone size is given for some rows only: seen once, a few or many times, or a class if the clone is expanded.

j_call | d_call | clone_size | v_call | cdr3_aa | cdr3_nt
TRBJ2-3 | TRBD2 | many | TRBV12-3/TRBV12-4 | CASSLKAGGPPDTQYF | TGTGCCAGCAGTTTGAAAGCGGGAGGGCCGCCAGATACGCAGTATTTT
TRBJ2-3 | TRBD2 | many | TRBV5-1 | CASSYSGGGVDTQYF | TGCGCCAGCAGCTATAGCGGGGGGGGCGTGGATACGCAGTATTTT
TRBJ2-3 | - | few | TRBV7-2 | CASSLAVGGADTQYF | TGTGCCAGCAGCTTAGCGGTAGGGGGAGCAGATACGCAGTATTTT
TRBJ2-5 | - | many | TRBV6-1 | CASSEGHGPQETQYF | TGTGCCAGCAGTGAAGGTCACGGGCCACAAGAGACCCAGTACTTC
TRBJ1-1 | - | many | TRBV20-1 | CSASPVNGKNTEAFF | TGCAGTGCTAGCCCTGTGAATGGGAAAAACACTGAAGCTTTCTTT
TRBJ2-2 | - | many | TRBV13 | CASSGRDSNTGELFF | TGTGCCAGCAGCGGCAGGGATTCAAACACCGGGGAGCTGTTTTTT
TRBJ2-6 | TRBD2 | many | TRBV9 | CASSILAGHSGANVLTF | TGTGCCAGCAGTATCCTAGCGGGCCACTCTGGGGCCAACGTCCTGACTTTC
TRBJ1-4 | - | many | TRBV20-1 | CSGGEGATNEKLFF | TGCAGTGGAGGGGAGGGTGCAACTAATGAAAAACTGTTTTTT
TRBJ2-3 | TRBD2 | many | TRBV10-3 | CATRGRQREVEVTDTQYF | TGTGCCACGAGAGGTCGGCAGCGGGAGGTTGAAGTCACAGATACGCAGTATTTT
TRBJ1-1 | TRBD1 | many | TRBV29-1 | CSVTTGVATEAFF | TGCAGCGTCACTACAGGGGTTGCCACTGAAGCTTTCTTT
TRBJ2-3 | - | many | TRBV12-3/TRBV12-4 | CASGGDTQYF | TGTGCCAGCGGGGGGGATACGCAGTATTTT
TRBJ2-2 | TRBD2 | many | TRBV4-1 | CASSGISGRAIVGELFF | TGCGCCAGCAGCGGAATTAGCGGGAGGGCCATCGTCGGGGAGCTGTTTTTT
TRBJ2-7 | - | - | TRBV28 | CASSSAFSEGVEQYF | TGTGCCAGCAGTTCCGCCTTTAGCGAGGGGGTCGAGCAGTACTTC
TRBJ2-1 | - | many | TRBV12-3/TRBV12-4 | CASTLGAISYNEQFF | TGTGCCAGCACCCTGGGGGCTATCTCCTACAATGAGCAGTTCTTC
TRBJ2-5 | - | many | TRBV5-6 | CASSLANSRGKYQETQYF | TGTGCCAGCAGCTTGGCCAATTCACGGGGGAAGTACCAAGAGACCCAGTACTTC
TRBJ2-3 | TRBD1 | many | TRBV24-1 | CATSDFEFTGGDTQYF | TGTGCCACCAGTGATTTCGAATTTACAGGGGGCGATACGCAGTATTTT
TRBJ2-1 | - | many | TRBV7-2 | CASSLGLSGNNEQFF | TGTGCCAGCAGCTTAGGTTTGTCGGGGAACAATGAGCAGTTCTTC
TRBJ2-3 | - | many | TRBV29-1 | CSVYVQWRADTQYF | TGCAGCGTTTATGTGCAGTGGAGGGCAGATACGCAGTATTTT
TRBJ2-4 | - | many | TRBV6-2/TRBV6-3 | CASSYSEGGGNIQYF | TGTGCCAGCAGTTACTCGGAGGGCGGCGGAAACATTCAGTACTTC
TRBJ1-2 | TRBD1 | many | TRBV4-1 | CASSQEYTGAYGYTF | TGCGCCAGCAGCCAAGAATATACAGGGGCATACGGCTACACCTTC
TRBJ2-1 | TRBD2 | many | TRBV3-1 | CASSPGTSGGYEQFF | TGTGCCAGCAGCCCAGGGACTAGCGGGGGCTATGAGCAGTTCTTC
TRBJ1-1 | - | many | TRBV20-1 | CSARENTEAFF | TGCAGTGCTAGAGAGAACACTGAAGCTTTCTTT
TRBJ1-1 | - | many | TRBV3-1 | CASSQERGLGNTEAFF | TGTGCCAGCAGCCAAGAAAGAGGATTGGGGAACACTGAAGCTTTCTTT
TRBJ2-1 | TRBD1 | many | TRBV15 | CATRGGDRGPNEQFF | TGTGCCACCAGGGGGGGCGACAGGGGACCCAATGAGCAGTTCTTC
TRBJ2-5 | TRBD2 | many | TRBV6-2/TRBV6-3 | CASSFNRLAGETQYF | TGTGCCAGCAGTTTCAATCGACTAGCGGGAGAGACCCAGTACTTC
TRBJ2-2 | TRBD1 | few | TRBV20-1 | CSARAPDRGGDTGELFF | TGCAGTGCTAGAGCTCCGGACAGGGGAGGTGACACCGGGGAGCTGTTTTTT
TRBJ1-1 | - | many | TRBV4-3 | CASSQGRVNTEAFF | TGCGCCAGCAGCCAAGGCAGGGTGAACACTGAAGCTTTCTTT
TRBJ1-4 | TRBD1 | many | TRBV4-3 | CASRPDRGREKLFF | TGCGCCAGCAGACCGGACAGGGGGCGCGAAAAACTGTTTTTT
TRBJ2-2 | - | many | TRBV10-3 | CAISAGYTGELFF | TGTGCCATCAGTGCAGGATACACCGGGGAGCTGTTTTTT
TRBJ1-1 | TRBD1 | many | TRBV10-3 | CAIGARQGGEAFF | TGTGCCATCGGTGCGCGACAGGGAGGTGAAGCTTTCTTT
TRBJ2-3 | - | - | TRBV4-3 | CASSQGSYHTDTQYF | TGCGCCAGCAGCCAAGGTTCCTATCACACAGATACGCAGTATTTT
TRBJ2-1 | - | many | TRBV24-1 | CATSDSAGLFDEQFF | TGTGCCACCAGTGATTCGGCGGGGCTGTTCGATGAGCAGTTCTTC
TRBJ2-2 | - | many | TRBV29-1 | CSASDLPISPNTGELFF | TGCAGCGCCTCTGACCTACCTATTTCACCGAACACCGGGGAGCTGTTTTTT
TRBJ2-1 | TRBD2 | many | TRBV25-1 | CASLAGWSYNEQFF | TGTGCCAGCCTAGCGGGGTGGTCCTACAATGAGCAGTTCTTC
TRBJ2-7 | TRBD1 | - | TRBV2 | CASSDPGDRDSYEQYF | TGTGCCAGCAGCGACCCGGGGGACAGGGATTCCTACGAGCAGTACTTC
TRBJ2-7 | - | many | TRBV5-1 | CASRGQNYEQYF | TGCGCCAGCAGGGGACAAAACTACGAGCAGTACTTC
TRBJ2-7 | - | many | TRBV20-1 | CSARFGAYEQYF | TGCAGTGCTAGATTTGGGGCCTACGAGCAGTACTTC
TRBJ2-3 | TRBD2 | many | TRBV7-2 | CASSFLAGGYADTQYF | TGTGCCAGCAGCTTCCTAGCGGGAGGGTATGCTGATACGCAGTATTTT
TRBJ2-5 | - | - | TRBV15 | CATSSQGGARLQETQYF | TGTGCCACCAGCAGCCAGGGGGGGGCCCGACTCCAAGAGACCCAGTACTTC
TRBJ2-7 | TRBD2 | many | TRBV7-2 | CASSMTSGTYEQYF | TGTGCCAGCAGCATGACTAGCGGGACGTACGAGCAGTACTTC
TRBJ1-2 | TRBD1 | few | TRBV10-3 | CAISVGTGSHGYTF | TGTGCCATCAGTGTGGGGACAGGGAGTCATGGCTACACCTTC
TRBJ2-1 | - | many | TRBV7-2 | CASSLIWGSSYNEQFF | TGTGCCAGCAGCTTAATATGGGGAAGCTCCTACAATGAGCAGTTCTTC
TRBJ2-3 | - | few | TRBV7-9 | CASSPRDFTDTQYF | TGTGCCAGCAGCCCGCGGGACTTCACAGATACGCAGTATTTT
TRBJ2-3 | - | many | TRBV20-1 | CSARTGQVTDTQYF | TGCAGTGCTAGAACAGGGCAGGTTACAGATACGCAGTATTTT
TRBJ2-2 | - | many | TRBV10-3 | CAISPFAGNTGELFF | TGTGCCATCAGTCCGTTTGCGGGGAACACCGGGGAGCTGTTTTTT
TRBJ2-3 | - | many | TRBV29-1 | CSVETRRRAGVTDTQYF | TGCAGCGTTGAGACCAGGAGGAGGGCAGGAGTCACAGATACGCAGTATTTT
TRBJ2-7 | TRBD1 | many | TRBV15 | CATSRLSGTGASYEQYF | TGTGCCACCAGCAGACTATCCGGGACAGGGGCCTCCTACGAGCAGTACTTC
TRBJ1-1 | - | many | TRBV5-1 | CASSRTTEELMNTEAFF | TGCGCCAGCAGCAGAACGACGGAAGAACTAATGAACACTGAAGCTTTCTTT
TRBJ2-7 | TRBD1 | many | TRBV7-6 | CASSSGTGWTYEQYF | TGTGCCAGCAGCTCAGGGACAGGGTGGACTTACGAGCAGTACTTC
TRBJ2-7 | TRBD2 | many | TRBV7-2 | CASSLVAGVNEQYF | TGTGCCAGCAGCTTAGTAGCGGGAGTTAACGAGCAGTACTTC
TRBJ2-1 | TRBD1 | many | TRBV24-1 | CATSTETGGSYNEQFF | TGTGCCACCAGTACAGAAACAGGGGGCTCCTACAATGAGCAGTTCTTC
TRBJ2-7 | - | many | TRBV12-3/TRBV12-4 | CASSFKGSQGYEQYF | TGTGCCAGCAGTTTCAAAGGGTCGCAGGGCTACGAGCAGTACTTC
TRBJ1-1 | - | many | TRBV6-1 | CASSPWGAGTEAFF | TGTGCCAGCTCGCCTTGGGGGGCAGGAACTGAAGCTTTCTTT
TRBJ2-1 | - | few | TRBV18 | CASSNRVAYNEQFF | TGTGCCAGCTCAAACAGGGTAGCCTACAATGAGCAGTTCTTC
TRBJ2-1 | - | many | TRBV12-3/TRBV12-4 | CASNPRGFHNEQFF | TGTGCCAGCAACCCCCGGGGTTTCCACAATGAGCAGTTCTTC
TRBJ2-1 | TRBD2 | many | TRBV29-1 | CSVEVQTSKPYNEQFF | TGCAGCGTTGAAGTTCAGACTAGCAAACCTTACAATGAGCAGTTCTTC
TRBJ2-5 | - | many | TRBV29-1 | CSVRGFSGETQYF | TGCAGCGTCCGGGGTTTCTCTGGAGAGACCCAGTACTTC
TRBJ2-1 | - | few | TRBV4-3 | CASSQGGYYNEQFF | TGCGCCAGCAGCCAAGGGGGGTACTACAATGAGCAGTTCTTC